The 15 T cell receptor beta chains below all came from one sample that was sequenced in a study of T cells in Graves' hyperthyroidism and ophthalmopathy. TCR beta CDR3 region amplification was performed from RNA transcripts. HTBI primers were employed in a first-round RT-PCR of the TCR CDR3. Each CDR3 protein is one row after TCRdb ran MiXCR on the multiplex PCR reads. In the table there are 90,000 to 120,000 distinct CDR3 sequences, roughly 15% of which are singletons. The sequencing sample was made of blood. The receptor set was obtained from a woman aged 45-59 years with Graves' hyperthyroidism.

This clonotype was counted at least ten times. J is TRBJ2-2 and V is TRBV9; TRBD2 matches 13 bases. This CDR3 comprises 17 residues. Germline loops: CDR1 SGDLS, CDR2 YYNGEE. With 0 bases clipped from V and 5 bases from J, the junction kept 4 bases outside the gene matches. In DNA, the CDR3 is TGTGCCAGCAGCGTAGGTCGGGGACTAGCGGGAACCGGGGAGCTGTTTTTT. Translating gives CASSVGRGLAGTGELFF.

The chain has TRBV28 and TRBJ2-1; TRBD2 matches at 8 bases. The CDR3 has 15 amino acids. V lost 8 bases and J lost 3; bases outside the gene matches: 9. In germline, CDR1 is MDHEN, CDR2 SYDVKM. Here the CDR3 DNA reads TGTGCCAGCCTCCCTGATAGCGGGAACTACAATGAGCAGTTCTTC. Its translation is CASLPDSGNYNEQFF.

CDR3 nucleotides: TGTGCCAGCAGCTTAGAGCGGGGTCGCTCCTACGAGCAGTACTTC. The encoded protein is CASSLERGRSYEQYF. The gene calls are TRBV7-2 and TRBJ2-7, with 7 bases that match TRBD2. The CDR3 length is 15 residues. Germline V gene lookup returns CDR1 SGHTA and CDR2 FQGNSA. The V gene end was trimmed by 1 base and the J gene end by 0 bases; junction bases not matched to a gene: 3.

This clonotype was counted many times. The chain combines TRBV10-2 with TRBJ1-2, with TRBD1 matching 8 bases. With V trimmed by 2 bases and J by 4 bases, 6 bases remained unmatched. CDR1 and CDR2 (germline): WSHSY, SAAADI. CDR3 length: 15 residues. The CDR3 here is CASSEKGDRGYGYTF. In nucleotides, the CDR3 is TGCGCCAGCAGTGAGAAGGGCGACAGGGGCTATGGCTACACCTTC.

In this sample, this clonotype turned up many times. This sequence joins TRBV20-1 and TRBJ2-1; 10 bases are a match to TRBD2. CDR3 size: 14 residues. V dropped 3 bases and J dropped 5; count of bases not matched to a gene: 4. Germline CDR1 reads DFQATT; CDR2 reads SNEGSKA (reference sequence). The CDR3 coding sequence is TGCAGTGCTAGCCCTAGCGGGGGCGACAATGAGCAGTTCTTC. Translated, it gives CSASPSGGDNEQFF.

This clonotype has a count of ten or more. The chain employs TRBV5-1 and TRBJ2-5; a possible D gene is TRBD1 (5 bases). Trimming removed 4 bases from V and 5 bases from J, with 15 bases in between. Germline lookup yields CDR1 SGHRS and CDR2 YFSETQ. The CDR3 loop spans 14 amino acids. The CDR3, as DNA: TGCGCCAGCAGCCCGCAGGGAAATGCGGAGACCCAGTACTTC. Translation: CASSPQGNAETQYF. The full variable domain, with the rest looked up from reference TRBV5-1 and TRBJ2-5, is KAGVTQTPRYLIKTRGQQVTLSCSPISGHRSVSWYQQTPGQGLQFLFEYFSETQRNKGNFPGRFSGRQFSNSRSEMNVSTLELGDSALYLCASSPQGNAETQYFGPGTRLLVL.

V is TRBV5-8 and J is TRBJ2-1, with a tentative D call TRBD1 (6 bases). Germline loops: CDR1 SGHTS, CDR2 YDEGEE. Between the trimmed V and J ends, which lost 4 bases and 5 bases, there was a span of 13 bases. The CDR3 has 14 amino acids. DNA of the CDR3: TGTGCCAGCAGCGAAGGTCGGACAGACAATGAGCAGTTCTTC. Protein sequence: CASSEGRTDNEQFF.

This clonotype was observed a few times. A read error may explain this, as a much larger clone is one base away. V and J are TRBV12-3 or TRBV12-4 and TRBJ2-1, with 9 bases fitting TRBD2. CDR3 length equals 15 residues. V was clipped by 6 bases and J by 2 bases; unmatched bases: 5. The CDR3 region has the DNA TGTGCCAGCAGCCTTAGCGGGAGCCCCTACAATGAGCAGTTCTTC. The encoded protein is CASSLSGSPYNEQFF.

CDR3 residues: CSVGTGGKVNTEAFF. CDR3 sequence (DNA): TGCAGCGTTGGGACAGGGGGCAAAGTGAACACTGAAGCTTTCTTT. The V call is TRBV29-1, the J call TRBJ1-1; 11 bases are shared with TRBD1. There are 15 residues in the CDR3. The germline CDR1 and CDR2 sequences are SQVTM and ANQGSEA. V shed 4 bases, J shed 0 bases, and the junction held 4 bases outside the gene matches.

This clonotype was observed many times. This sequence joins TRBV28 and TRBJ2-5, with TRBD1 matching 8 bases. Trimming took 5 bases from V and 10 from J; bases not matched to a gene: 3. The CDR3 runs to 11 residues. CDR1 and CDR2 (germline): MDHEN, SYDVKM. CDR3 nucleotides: TGTGCCAGCAGTCCACAGGGGGTCCAGTACTTC. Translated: CASSPQGVQYF.

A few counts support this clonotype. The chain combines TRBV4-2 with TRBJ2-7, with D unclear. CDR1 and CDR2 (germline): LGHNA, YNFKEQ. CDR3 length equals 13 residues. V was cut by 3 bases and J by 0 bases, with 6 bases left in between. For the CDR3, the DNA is TGTGCCAGCAGCCACCAGTCCTCCTACGAGCAGTACTTC. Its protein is CASSHQSSYEQYF.

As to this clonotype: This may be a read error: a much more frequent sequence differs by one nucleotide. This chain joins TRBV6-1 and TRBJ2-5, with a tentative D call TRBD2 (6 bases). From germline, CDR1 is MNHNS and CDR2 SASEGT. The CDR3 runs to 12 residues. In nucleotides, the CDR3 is TGTGCCAGCATACAGGAGGGAGAGGCCCAGTACTTC. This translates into CASIQEGEAQYF.

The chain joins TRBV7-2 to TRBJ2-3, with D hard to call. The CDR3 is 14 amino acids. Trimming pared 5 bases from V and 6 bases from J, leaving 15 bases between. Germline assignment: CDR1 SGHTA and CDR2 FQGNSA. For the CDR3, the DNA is TGTGCCAGCAGCCCTACCCGGCCCCCCGATACGCAGTATTTT. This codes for CASSPTRPPDTQYF.

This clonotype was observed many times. The CDR3 is CASSPLQSGPNEKLFF. CDR3 bases: TGTGCCAGCAGTCCTCTCCAAAGTGGGCCTAATGAAAAACTGTTTTTT. The V and J genes are TRBV28 and TRBJ1-4; D is uncertain. CDR1 MDHEN and CDR2 SYDVKM come from the germline V gene. The CDR3 has 16 amino acids. V was clipped by 5 bases and J by 3 bases, with 16 bases between them.

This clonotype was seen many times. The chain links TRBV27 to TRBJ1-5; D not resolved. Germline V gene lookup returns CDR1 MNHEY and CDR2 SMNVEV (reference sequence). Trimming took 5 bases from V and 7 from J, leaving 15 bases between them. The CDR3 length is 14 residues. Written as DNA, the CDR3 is TGTGCCAGCAGTCTACAGAATTTGGGACAGCCCCAGCATTTT. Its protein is CASSLQNLGQPQHF.